This T cell receptor beta chain was documented in a study of blood T cell repertoires in COVID-19. Study overall: The analysed material was cDNA or gDNA that came from T cells, B-cell-depleted T cells, or PBMCs.

The CDR3 loop spans 14 amino acids. Germline V gene lookup returns CDR1 LNHDA and CDR2 SQIVND (reference sequence). Trimming cost V 9 bases and J 1 base; bases outside gene matches: 2. Original handling: Amplification with reference gene primers provided the estimates of nucleated cell counts. The data were produced by immunoSEQ multiplex PCR, yet TCRdb's version contains in-frame clones alone and is incomplete. That table is the source of V, J and clone size, and D and trimming were worked out from the DNA. The table includes under 300,000 clones, less than 90% detected once. The chain has TRBV19 and TRBJ2-2, with TRBD1 identical over 10 bases. The sequence was collected from a man aged 55 to 70 with acute or convalescent COVID-19. Source material: peripheral blood. The CDR3 DNA reads as TGTGCCAGCTGGGACAGGGGGAACACCGGGGAGCTGTTTTTT. It translates to CASWDRGNTGELFF.